The rows below give T cell receptor beta chains drawn from one sample of a study of technical replicates of blood from several donors. The table came from immunoSEQ multiplex PCR; TCRdb's copy has only in-frame clones and leaves some out. The data show some 60,000 clones, with approximately 89% seen just once and around 4.4% held by the top ten. The specimen was PBMCs. The source of these receptors is a human donor in good health. Some clones in this sample may be carry-over from other donors' samples. The CDR3 runs from the conserved cysteine through the conserved F or W. The D gene is left open where the match is weak. Size is omitted from some rows. Given values are once, few, many or a class for expanded clones.

v_call	clone_size	d_call	j_call	cdr3_nt	cdr3_aa
TRBV7-6	NA	NA	TRBJ2-2	TGTGCCAGCAGCTCCGGGAACTACGGGGAGCTGTTTTTT	CASSSGNYGELFF
TRBV7-2	NA	TRBD1	TRBJ1-1	TGTGCCAGCAGCTACAGGGGGCGGGAAACTGAAGCTTTCTTT	CASSYRGRETEAFF
TRBV2	NA	NA	TRBJ2-3	TGTGCCAGCAAAACTCTGGGGAGGCCGAAGATGGGTACGCAGTATTTT	CASKTLGRPKMGTQYF
TRBV19	NA	TRBD2	TRBJ2-5	TGTGCCAGTAGCCCCTCCGGCCAGCGGGGAGAGACCCAGTACTTC	CASSPSGQRGETQYF
TRBV10-1	NA	TRBD2	TRBJ2-1	TGCGCCAGCATCCCCCCCTTAGCGGGAGTAGGTGAGCAGTTCTTC	CASIPPLAGVGEQFF
TRBV11-2	NA	NA	TRBJ2-1	TGTGCCAGCAGCTTATACAGTAGCTCCTACAATGAGCAGTTCTTC	CASSLYSSSYNEQFF
TRBV5-8	NA	NA	TRBJ2-3	TGTGCCAGCAGCACAAGACTAGGCGCAGATACGCAGTATTTT	CASSTRLGADTQYF
TRBV2	NA	TRBD2	TRBJ2-5	TGTGCCAGCAGTGCCGGGACTAGGGACGAGACCCAGTACTTC	CASSAGTRDETQYF
TRBV11-1	few	TRBD1	TRBJ2-1	TGTGCCAGCAGCTTTAAGGGAGGGACAGGGGGTTTCAGCGAGCAGTTCTTC	CASSFKGGTGGFSEQFF
TRBV4-3	NA	TRBD2	TRBJ2-1	TGCGCCAGCAGCCAGGAGGGCGGGGGGGAACCTTACAATGAGCAGTTCTTC	CASSQEGGGEPYNEQFF
TRBV5-4	NA	NA	TRBJ2-7	TGTGCCAGCAGCTCGACGGAATGCGGGTACTTC	CASSSTECGYF
TRBV19	NA	NA	TRBJ1-1	TGTGCCAGTAGTATAGCGCGGGGGCTGGTGACTGAAGCTTTCTTT	CASSIARGLVTEAFF
TRBV9	NA	TRBD2	TRBJ2-5	TGTGCCAGCATCCGAAGGACTAGCGGTTCTCCTTGCCCAGAGACCCAGTACTTC	CASIRRTSGSPCPETQYF
TRBV6-5	NA	NA	TRBJ1-3	TGTGCCAGCAGTTACGGGCAGACGGGAAACACCATATATTTT	CASSYGQTGNTIYF
TRBV13	NA	NA	TRBJ2-7	TGTGCCAGCAGCTTAGCTAGACGCTACGAGCAGTACTTC	CASSLARRYEQYF
TRBV7-2	NA	NA	TRBJ2-5	TGTGCCAGCAGCTTAGTAGCTACGGGACACTGGGAGACCCAGTACTTC	CASSLVATGHWETQYF
TRBV11-1	NA	NA	TRBJ1-6	TGTGCCAGCAGCTTTTCAGGGTCGAATTCACCCCTCCACTTT	CASSFSGSNSPLHF
TRBV6-5	NA	NA	TRBJ2-7	TGTGCCAGCAGCGAATTTAACCGGGACTACGAGCAGTACTTC	CASSEFNRDYEQYF
TRBV18	NA	NA	TRBJ2-1	TGTGCCAGCTCACCTAGCTCGCATGAGCAGTTCTTC	CASSPSSHEQFF
TRBV30	NA	NA	TRBJ2-5	TGTGCCTGGAGTCACCAGGGACTGATAAGGGAGACCCAGTACTTC	CAWSHQGLIRETQYF
TRBV4-2	NA	TRBD1	TRBJ2-7	TGTGCCAGCAGCCAAGCTAGTGACAGGGTTAGGGAGCAGTACTTC	CASSQASDRVREQYF
TRBV5-1	NA	NA	TRBJ2-7	TGCGCCAGCAGCTTGGCGGGTCGTGGGGAGCAGTACTTC	CASSLAGRGEQYF
TRBV29-1	NA	NA	TRBJ1-2	TGCAGCGTGATAGAGACAGGCGACTATGGCTACACCTTC	CSVIETGDYGYTF
TRBV4-1	NA	TRBD2	TRBJ2-2	TGCGCCAGCAGCAGGGCTAGCGGGGGGCGGAACACCGGGGAGCTGTTTTTT	CASSRASGGRNTGELFF
TRBV19	NA	NA	TRBJ1-3	TGTGCCAGTAGCCTGACATTCTCTGGAAACACCATATATTTT	CASSLTFSGNTIYF
TRBV29-1	NA	NA	TRBJ2-7	TGCAGCGTGAGGGTGACAGGAGCCTACGAGCAGTACTTC	CSVRVTGAYEQYF
TRBV19	NA	TRBD1	TRBJ1-1	TGTGCCAGTAAAACGACAGGGGCGGCCACTGAAGCTTTCTTT	CASKTTGAATEAFF
TRBV13	few	NA	TRBJ1-2	TGTGCCAGCAGCTTAGAGGGGCAGGCGAACTATGGCTACACCTTC	CASSLEGQANYGYTF
TRBV4-3	once	NA	TRBJ2-7	TGCGCCAGCAGCCAAGATCTAGGACAGCCCCCCCATCCGTACTTC	CASSQDLGQPPHPYF
TRBV9	NA	NA	TRBJ2-2	TGTGCCAGCAGCGTGGGCCTTGGCACCGGGGAGCTGTTTTTT	CASSVGLGTGELFF
TRBV5-4	NA	NA	TRBJ1-6	TGTGCCAGCAGCTTGGGACAGATGAATTCACCCCTCCACTTT	CASSLGQMNSPLHF
TRBV2	NA	TRBD2	TRBJ2-7	TGTGCCAGCAGGAGGACTAGCGGTGGTGAGCAGTACTTC	CASRRTSGGEQYF
TRBV19	NA	NA	TRBJ2-7	TGTGCCAGTAGTATATCTGCCACTTCCTACGAGCAGTACTTC	CASSISATSYEQYF
TRBV27	NA	TRBD2	TRBJ2-2	TGTGCCAGCAGTTTAAGGACTAGCGGGGATGGGGAGCTGTTTTTT	CASSLRTSGDGELFF
TRBV4-2	few	TRBD2	TRBJ2-7	TGTGCCAGCAGCCAGGGTACTAGCGCCGAGGGGTACGAGCAGTACTTC	CASSQGTSAEGYEQYF
TRBV9	NA	TRBD2	TRBJ2-4	TGTGCCAGCAGCCACGCCCGGGGGGACGGCAAAAACATTCAGTACTTC	CASSHARGDGKNIQYF
TRBV27	NA	NA	TRBJ2-7	TGTGCCAGCAGTTGGACACCCGCCTACGAGCAGTACTTC	CASSWTPAYEQYF
TRBV19	NA	TRBD1	TRBJ2-3	TGTGCCAGTGCGACAGGGGGCAACTCAGATACGCAGTATTTT	CASATGGNSDTQYF
TRBV27	NA	TRBD1	TRBJ2-3	TGTGCCAGTCGATCAGGGGGCAGGAGAACAGATACGCAGTATTTT	CASRSGGRRTDTQYF
TRBV4-1	NA	NA	TRBJ1-4	TGCGCCAGCAGCCAAGTGGCAGGGGTAGGAGAAAAACTGTTTTTT	CASSQVAGVGEKLFF
TRBV5-1	once	TRBD2	TRBJ2-5	TGCGCCAGCAGCTTAGCGGGACTAGTGGGGGAGACCCAGTACTTC	CASSLAGLVGETQYF
TRBV27	NA	NA	TRBJ2-7	TGTGCCAGCAGTTCCCGGACTGGACTCGACGAGCAGTACTTC	CASSSRTGLDEQYF
TRBV5-5	NA	TRBD1	TRBJ1-2	TGTGCCAGCAGCTTTCGAGAAATGACAGGGGGTAACTATGGCTACACCTTC	CASSFREMTGGNYGYTF
TRBV11-2	once	NA	TRBJ2-5	TGTGCCAGCACCCCTAACCACCCCCAAGAGACCCAGTACTTC	CASTPNHPQETQYF
TRBV5-6	few	TRBD2	TRBJ2-2	TGTGCCAGCAGCTTTGCCGGGAGGACCACCGGGGAGCTGTTTTTT	CASSFAGRTTGELFF
TRBV19	NA	NA	TRBJ2-2	TGTGCCAGTAGTGTGGCCCCGTATACCGAGCTGTTTTTT	CASSVAPYTELFF
TRBV10-3	NA	NA	TRBJ2-3	TGTGCCGTCCGGCAGGCAGATACGCAGTATTTT	CAVRQADTQYF
TRBV5-1	many	NA	TRBJ1-2	TGCGCCAGCGGAGAAAACTATGGCTACACCTTC	CASGENYGYTF
TRBV7-9	NA	TRBD1	TRBJ2-6	TGTGCCAGCAGCTCGAACAGGGGGCCTGGGGCCAACGTCCTGACTTTC	CASSSNRGPGANVLTF
TRBV19	NA	NA	TRBJ1-2	TGTGCCAGTAGTATGGCAGGCCAAAGGTTTGTATCGACGGTCACCTTC	CASSMAGQRFVSTVTF